The next 5 T cell receptor beta chains were all read from a single sample in a study of cytomegalovirus exposure and HLA in healthy donors. Researchers ran the PCR with 60 Vbeta and 13 Jbeta primers. Assay used: immunoSEQ multiplex PCR; TCRdb lists only in-frame clones, some missing. The sample carries 210,000 or so clones, 83% recorded once. The sequencing input was PBMCs. The receptors were sampled from a girl aged 10 to 17 in good health and CMV-seronegative.

The V call is TRBV28, the J call TRBJ2-1, with D uncertain. Between the trimmed V and J ends, which lost 3 bases and 4 bases, there was a span of 16 bases. The germline V gene encodes CDR1 MDHEN and CDR2 SYDVKM. CDR3 length: 16 residues. CDR3 bases: TGTGCCAGCAGTTTCGCCCAGGTGTCCTCTTACAATGAGCAGTTCTTC. This codes for CASSFAQVSSYNEQFF.

This clone was seen once. This rearrangement joins TRBV10-3 to TRBJ1-1, with D tentatively TRBD1 (5 bases). The V end was cut by 3 bases, the J end by 0 bases, with 17 bases between. Germline loops: CDR1 ENHRY, CDR2 SYGVKD. The CDR3 totals 17 residues. CDR3 nucleotides: TGTGCCATCAGTGAATGGGGTCGGGGGAACGTGAACACTGAAGCTTTCTTT. Residues: CAISEWGRGNVNTEAFF.

This sequence joins TRBV6-1 and TRBJ1-1; D unresolved. The CDR3 totals 17 residues. Germline loops: CDR1 MNHNS, CDR2 SASEGT. V shed 3 bases and J shed 1 base, with 18 bases lying between them. CDR3 nucleotide sequence: TGTGCCAGCAGTGAGATAGGGTGGGCGGGCGCGAACACTGAAGCTTTCTTT. Protein product: CASSEIGWAGANTEAFF.

The rearrangement joins TRBV6-1 to TRBJ1-1, with D perhaps matching TRBD1 (5 bases). This CDR3 is 14 amino acids long. The V end was cut by 2 bases, the J end by 4 bases, with 11 bases between. The germline V gene has CDR1 MNHNS and CDR2 SASEGT. The CDR3 loop is CASSEQGASTEAFF. CDR3 DNA sequence: TGTGCCAGCAGTGAACAAGGGGCGAGCACTGAAGCTTTCTTT.

The rearrangement uses TRBV6-6 and TRBJ2-7, with D unclear. V lost 6 bases and J lost 5, with 17 bases in between. CDR3 length equals 14 residues. Germline lookup yields CDR1 MNHNY and CDR2 SVGAGI (reference sequence). This CDR3 is CASSPTRTKNEQYF. DNA of the CDR3: TGTGCCAGCAGCCCTACGCGAACTAAGAACGAGCAGTACTTC.